Below are 4 T cell receptor beta chains sequenced from a single sample in a study of T-cell reconstitution after alpha-beta-depleted transplantation in children. The authors prepared the TCRbeta library with unique molecular identifiers. One entry per CDR3 protein, called by TCRdb with MiXCR from the PCR reads. The sample lists approximately 390,000 distinct CDR3 sequences; approximately 10% were seen once. Sequencing was performed on PBMCs from the stem cell graft donor, taken from the stem cell graft. These receptors originate from a human donor who donated a stem cell graft to a child with acute myeloid leukemia.

There are many counts of this clonotype. V and J are TRBV5-8 and TRBJ2-1; D perhaps matches TRBD2 (5 bases). The CDR3 length is 16 residues. Trimming took 1 base from V and 5 from J, leaving 16 bases between them. The germline V gene has CDR1 SGHTS and CDR2 YDEGEE. CDR3 residues: CASSLSLLVRDNEQFF. DNA for the CDR3: TGTGCCAGCAGCTTGTCCCTCCTAGTGCGGGACAATGAGCAGTTCTTC.

The rearrangement links TRBV2 to TRBJ2-3, with 9 nucleotides matching TRBD2. Germline V CDR1 and CDR2: SNHLY, FYNNEI. The V and J ends lost 8 bases and 0 bases, in that order; junction bases with no gene match: 12. The CDR3 covers 17 residues. The CDR3 reads CASSSPASGVSTDTQYF. The CDR3 DNA follows: TGTGCCAGCTCCTCCCCCGCTAGCGGGGTTAGCACAGATACGCAGTATTTT.

The V and J genes are TRBV7-8 and TRBJ1-1; 9 bases match TRBD1. Germline CDR1 and CDR2: SGHVS and FQNEAQ. The junction had 0 bases not matched to a gene; V was cut back by 1 base and J by 0 bases. The CDR3 length is 15 residues. This chain's CDR3 is CASSLGQGVNTEAFF. Here the CDR3 DNA reads TGTGCCAGCAGCTTAGGACAGGGGGTGAACACTGAAGCTTTCTTT.

The sample holds a few counts of this clonotype. The genes are TRBV18 and TRBJ2-7; TRBD1 matches 9 bases. Per germline, CDR1 KGHSH and CDR2 LQKENI. With 3 bases clipped from V and 2 bases from J, the junction kept 5 bases outside the gene matches. The CDR3 spans 15 residues. The CDR3 nucleotides read TGTGCCAGCTCACCGAGGACAGGGGTGACCTACGAGCAGTACTTC. It encodes CASSPRTGVTYEQYF.